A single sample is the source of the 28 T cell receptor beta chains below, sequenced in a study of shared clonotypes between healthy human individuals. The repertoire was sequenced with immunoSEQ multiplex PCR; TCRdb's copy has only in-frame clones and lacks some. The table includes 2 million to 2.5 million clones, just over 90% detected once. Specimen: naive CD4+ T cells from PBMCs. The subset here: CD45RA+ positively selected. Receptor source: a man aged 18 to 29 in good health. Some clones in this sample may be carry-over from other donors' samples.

CDR3 sequence: CAISEVRDLAGAKRYEQYF. The CDR3 DNA reads TGTGCCATCAGTGAAGTAAGGGATTTAGCGGGAGCCAAACGCTACGAGCAGTACTTC. The V call is TRBV10-3, the J call TRBJ2-7; the match to TRBD2 covers 9 bases. Per the germline V gene, CDR1 is ENHRY and CDR2 is SYGVKD. With 3 bases clipped from V and 3 bases from J, the junction kept 18 bases outside the gene matches. The CDR3 runs 19 residues.

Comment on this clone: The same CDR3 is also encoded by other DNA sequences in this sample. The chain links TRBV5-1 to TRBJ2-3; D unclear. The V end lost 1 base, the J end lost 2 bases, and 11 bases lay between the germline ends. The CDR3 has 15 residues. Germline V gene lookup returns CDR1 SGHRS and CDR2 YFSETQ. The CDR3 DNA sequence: TGCGCCAGCAGCTTGATAGCTGGGTCCACAGATACGCAGTATTTT. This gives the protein CASSLIAGSTDTQYF.

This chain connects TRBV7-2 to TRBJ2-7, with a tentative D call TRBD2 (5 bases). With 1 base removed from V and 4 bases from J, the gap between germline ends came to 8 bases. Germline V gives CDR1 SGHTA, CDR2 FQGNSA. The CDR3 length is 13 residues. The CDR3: CASSLVREYEQYF. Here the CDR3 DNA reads TGTGCCAGCAGCTTAGTCCGGGAATACGAGCAGTACTTC.

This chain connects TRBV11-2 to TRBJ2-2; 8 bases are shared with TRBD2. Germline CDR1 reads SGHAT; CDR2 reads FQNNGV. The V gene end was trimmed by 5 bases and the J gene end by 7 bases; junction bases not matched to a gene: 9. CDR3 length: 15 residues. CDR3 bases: TGTGCCAGCAGCCCCTTAGGAGCGGGAGACGGGGAGCTGTTTTTT. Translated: CASSPLGAGDGELFF.

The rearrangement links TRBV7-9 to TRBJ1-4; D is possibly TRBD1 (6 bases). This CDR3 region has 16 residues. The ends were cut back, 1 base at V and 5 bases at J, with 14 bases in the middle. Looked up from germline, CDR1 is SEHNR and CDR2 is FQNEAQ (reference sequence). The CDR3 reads CASSLGSGGVNEKLFF. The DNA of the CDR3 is TGTGCCAGCAGCTTAGGTTCCGGGGGCGTAAATGAAAAACTGTTTTTT. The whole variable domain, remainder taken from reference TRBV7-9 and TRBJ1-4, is DTGVSQNPRHKITKRGQNVTFRCDPISEHNRLYWYRQTLGQGPEFLTYFQNEAQLEKSRLLSDRFSAERPKGSFSTLEIQRTEQGDSAMYLCASSLGSGGVNEKLFFGSGTQLSVL.

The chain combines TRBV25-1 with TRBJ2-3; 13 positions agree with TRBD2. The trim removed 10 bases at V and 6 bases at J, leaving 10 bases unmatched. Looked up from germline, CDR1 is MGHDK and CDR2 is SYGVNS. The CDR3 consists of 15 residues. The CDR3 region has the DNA TGTGCCAATGGACTAGCGGGAGCCCTAATGGATACGCAGTATTTT. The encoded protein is CANGLAGALMDTQYF.

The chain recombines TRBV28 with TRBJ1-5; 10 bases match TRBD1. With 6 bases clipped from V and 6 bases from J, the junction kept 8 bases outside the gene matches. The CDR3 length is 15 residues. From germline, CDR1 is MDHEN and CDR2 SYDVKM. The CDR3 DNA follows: TGTGCCAGCAGCCCATCCGGGACAGGGGTTCAGCCCCAGCATTTT. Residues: CASSPSGTGVQPQHF.

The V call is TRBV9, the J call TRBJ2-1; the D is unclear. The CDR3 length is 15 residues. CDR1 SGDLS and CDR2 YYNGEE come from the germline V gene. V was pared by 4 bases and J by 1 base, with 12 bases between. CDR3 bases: TGTGCCAGCAGCTCCACGTGGAAGTCCTACAATGAGCAGTTCTTC. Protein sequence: CASSSTWKSYNEQFF.

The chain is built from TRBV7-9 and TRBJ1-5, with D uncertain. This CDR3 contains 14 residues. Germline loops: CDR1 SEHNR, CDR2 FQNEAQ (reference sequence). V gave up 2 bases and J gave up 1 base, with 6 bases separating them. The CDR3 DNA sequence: TGTGCCAGCAGCTTACCGGGGAGCAATCAGCCCCAGCATTTT. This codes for CASSLPGSNQPQHF.

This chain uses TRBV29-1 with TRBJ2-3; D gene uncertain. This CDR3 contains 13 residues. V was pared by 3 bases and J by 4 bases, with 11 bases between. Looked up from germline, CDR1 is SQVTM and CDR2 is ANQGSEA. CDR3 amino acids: CSVDWQVSDTQYF. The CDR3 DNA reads TGCAGCGTTGACTGGCAGGTGTCAGATACGCAGTATTTT.

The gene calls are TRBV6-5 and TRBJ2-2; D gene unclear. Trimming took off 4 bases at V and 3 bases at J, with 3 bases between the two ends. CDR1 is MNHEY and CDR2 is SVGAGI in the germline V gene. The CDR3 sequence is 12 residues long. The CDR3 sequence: CASSSHTGELFF. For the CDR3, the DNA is TGTGCCAGCAGTTCCCACACCGGGGAGCTGTTTTTT.

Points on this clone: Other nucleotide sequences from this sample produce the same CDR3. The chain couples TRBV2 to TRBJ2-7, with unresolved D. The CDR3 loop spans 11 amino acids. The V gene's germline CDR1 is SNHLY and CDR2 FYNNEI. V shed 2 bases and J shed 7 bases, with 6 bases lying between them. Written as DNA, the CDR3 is TGTGCCAGCAGTGAATACTCTGAGCAGTACTTC. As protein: CASSEYSEQYF. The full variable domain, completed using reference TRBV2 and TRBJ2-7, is EPEVTQTPSHQVTQMGQEVILRCVPISNHLYFYWYRQILGQKVEFLVSFYNNEISEKSEIFDDQFSVERPDGSNFTLKIRSTKLEDSAMYFCASSEYSEQYFGPGTRLTVT.

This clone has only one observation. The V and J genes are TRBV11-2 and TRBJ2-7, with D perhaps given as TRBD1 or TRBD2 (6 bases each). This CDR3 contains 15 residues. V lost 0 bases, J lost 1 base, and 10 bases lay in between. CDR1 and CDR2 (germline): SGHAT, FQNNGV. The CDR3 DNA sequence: TGTGCCAGCAGCTTAGATTCGGGGGCGTCCTACGAGCAGTACTTC. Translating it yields CASSLDSGASYEQYF.

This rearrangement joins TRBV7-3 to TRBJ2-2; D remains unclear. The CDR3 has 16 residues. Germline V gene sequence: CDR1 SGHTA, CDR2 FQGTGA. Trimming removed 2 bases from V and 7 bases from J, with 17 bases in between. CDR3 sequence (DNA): TGTGCCAGCAGCTTATCACCGGCGATCCTGGGCGGGGAGCTGTTTTTT. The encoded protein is CASSLSPAILGGELFF.

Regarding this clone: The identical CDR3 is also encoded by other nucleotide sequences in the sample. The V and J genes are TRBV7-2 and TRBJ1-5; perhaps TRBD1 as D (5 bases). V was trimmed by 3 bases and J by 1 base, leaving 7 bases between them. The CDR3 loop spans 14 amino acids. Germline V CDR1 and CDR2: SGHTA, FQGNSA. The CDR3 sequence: CASSFDSSNQPQHF. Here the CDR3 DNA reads TGTGCCAGCAGCTTCGACAGCAGCAATCAGCCCCAGCATTTT.

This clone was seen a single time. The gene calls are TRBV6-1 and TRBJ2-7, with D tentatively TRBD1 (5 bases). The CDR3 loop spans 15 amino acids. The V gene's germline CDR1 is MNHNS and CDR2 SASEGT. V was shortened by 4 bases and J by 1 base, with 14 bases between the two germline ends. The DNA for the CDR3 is TGTGCCAGCAGTGTGGGGCTAGGCCAGTCCTACGAGCAGTACTTC. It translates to CASSVGLGQSYEQYF.

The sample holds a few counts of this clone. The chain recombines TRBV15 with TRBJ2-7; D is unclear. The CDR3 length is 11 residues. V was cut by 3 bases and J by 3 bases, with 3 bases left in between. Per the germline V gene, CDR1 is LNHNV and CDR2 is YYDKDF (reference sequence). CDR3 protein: CATSSYYEQYF. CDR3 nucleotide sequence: TGTGCCACCAGCAGCTACTACGAGCAGTACTTC.

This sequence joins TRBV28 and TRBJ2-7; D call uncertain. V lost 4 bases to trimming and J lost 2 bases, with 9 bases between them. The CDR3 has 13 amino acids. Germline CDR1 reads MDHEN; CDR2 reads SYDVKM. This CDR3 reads CASSSLVTYEQYF. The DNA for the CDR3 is TGTGCCAGCAGTTCTTTAGTTACCTACGAGCAGTACTTC.

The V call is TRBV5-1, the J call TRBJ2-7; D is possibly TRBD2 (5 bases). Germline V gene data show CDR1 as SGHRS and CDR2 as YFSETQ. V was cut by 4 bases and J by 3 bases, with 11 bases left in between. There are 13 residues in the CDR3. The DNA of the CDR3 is TGCGCCAGCAGCCTGGAGGAAGGCTACGAGCAGTACTTC. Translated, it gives CASSLEEGYEQYF.

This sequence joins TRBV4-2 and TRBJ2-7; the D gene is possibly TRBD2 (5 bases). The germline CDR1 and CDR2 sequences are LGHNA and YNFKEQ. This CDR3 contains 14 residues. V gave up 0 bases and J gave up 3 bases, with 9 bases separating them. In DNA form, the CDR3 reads TGTGCCAGCAGCCAAGAGACTAACAACTACGAGCAGTACTTC. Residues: CASSQETNNYEQYF.

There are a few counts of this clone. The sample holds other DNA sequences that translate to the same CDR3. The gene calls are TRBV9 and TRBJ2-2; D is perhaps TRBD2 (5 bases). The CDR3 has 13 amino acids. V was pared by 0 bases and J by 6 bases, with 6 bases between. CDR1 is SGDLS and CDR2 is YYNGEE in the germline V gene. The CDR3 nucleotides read TGTGCCAGCAGCGTAGCGGGGTCCGGGGAGCTGTTTTTT. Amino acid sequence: CASSVAGSGELFF.

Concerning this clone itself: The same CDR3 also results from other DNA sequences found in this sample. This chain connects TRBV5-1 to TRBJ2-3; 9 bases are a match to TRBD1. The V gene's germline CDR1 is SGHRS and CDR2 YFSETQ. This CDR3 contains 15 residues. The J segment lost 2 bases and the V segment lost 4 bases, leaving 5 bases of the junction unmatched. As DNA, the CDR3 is TGCGCCAGCAGCCTGGGACAGGGCCCCACAGATACGCAGTATTTT. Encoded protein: CASSLGQGPTDTQYF. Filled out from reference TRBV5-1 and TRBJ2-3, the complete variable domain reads KAGVTQTPRYLIKTRGQQVTLSCSPISGHRSVSWYQQTPGQGLQFLFEYFSETQRNKGNFPGRFSGRQFSNSRSEMNVSTLELGDSALYLCASSLGQGPTDTQYFGPGTRLTVL.

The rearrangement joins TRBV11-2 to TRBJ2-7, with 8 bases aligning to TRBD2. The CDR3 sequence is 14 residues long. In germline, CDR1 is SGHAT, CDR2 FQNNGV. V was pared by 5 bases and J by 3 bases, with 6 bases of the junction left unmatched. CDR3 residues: CASSLVAGNYEQYF. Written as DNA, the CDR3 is TGTGCCAGCAGCCTGGTAGCGGGGAACTACGAGCAGTACTTC.

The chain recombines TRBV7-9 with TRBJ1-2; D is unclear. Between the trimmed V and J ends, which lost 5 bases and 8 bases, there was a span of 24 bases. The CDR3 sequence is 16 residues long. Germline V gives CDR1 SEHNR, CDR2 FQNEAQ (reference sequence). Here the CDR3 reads CASSPPGLAGSQGYTF. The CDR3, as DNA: TGTGCCAGCAGCCCCCCCGGGTTGGCGGGCAGTCAGGGCTACACCTTC.

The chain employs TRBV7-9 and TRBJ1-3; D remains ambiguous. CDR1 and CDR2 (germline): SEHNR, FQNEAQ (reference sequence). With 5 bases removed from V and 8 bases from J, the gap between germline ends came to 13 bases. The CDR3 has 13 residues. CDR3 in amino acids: CASSPGDSYTIYF. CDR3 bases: TGTGCCAGCAGCCCCGGCGATTCATACACCATATATTTT. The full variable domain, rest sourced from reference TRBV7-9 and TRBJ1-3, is DTGVSQNPRHKITKRGQNVTFRCDPISEHNRLYWYRQTLGQGPEFLTYFQNEAQLEKSRLLSDRFSAERPKGSFSTLEIQRTEQGDSAMYLCASSPGDSYTIYFGEGSWLTVV.

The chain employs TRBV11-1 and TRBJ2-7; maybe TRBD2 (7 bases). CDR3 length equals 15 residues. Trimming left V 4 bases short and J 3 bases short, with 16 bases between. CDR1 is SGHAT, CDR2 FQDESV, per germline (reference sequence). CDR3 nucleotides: TGTGCCAGCAGCTCTGGGGGGGGCAGAGGCTACGAGCAGTACTTC. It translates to CASSSGGGRGYEQYF. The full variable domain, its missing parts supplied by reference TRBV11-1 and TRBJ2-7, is EAEVAQSPRYKITEKSQAVAFWCDPISGHATLYWYRQILGQGPELLVQFQDESVVDDSQLPKDRFSAERLKGVDSTLKIQPAELGDSAMYLCASSSGGGRGYEQYFGPGTRLTVT.

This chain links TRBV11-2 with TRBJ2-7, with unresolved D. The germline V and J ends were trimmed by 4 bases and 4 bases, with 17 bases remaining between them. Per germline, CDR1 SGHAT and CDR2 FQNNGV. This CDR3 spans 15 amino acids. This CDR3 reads CASSSLRTGLYEQYF. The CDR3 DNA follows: TGTGCCAGCAGCTCCTTACGCACGGGTTTGTACGAGCAGTACTTC. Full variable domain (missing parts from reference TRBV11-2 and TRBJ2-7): EAGVAQSPRYKIIEKRQSVAFWCNPISGHATLYWYQQILGQGPKLLIQFQNNGVVDDSQLPKDRFSAERLKGVDSTLKIQPAKLEDSAVYLCASSSLRTGLYEQYFGPGTRLTVT.

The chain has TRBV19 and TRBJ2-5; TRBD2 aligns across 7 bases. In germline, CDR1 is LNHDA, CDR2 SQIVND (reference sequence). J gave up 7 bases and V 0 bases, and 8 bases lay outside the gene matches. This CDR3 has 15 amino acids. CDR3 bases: TGTGCCAGTAGTATAGATCGAATCCCTAGCGGGACCCAGTACTTC. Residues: CASSIDRIPSGTQYF. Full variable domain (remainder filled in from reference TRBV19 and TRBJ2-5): DGGITQSPKYLFRKEGQNVTLSCEQNLNHDAMYWYRQDPGQGLRLIYYSQIVNDFQKGDIAEGYSVSREKKESFPLTVTSAQKNPTAFYLCASSIDRIPSGTQYFGPGTRLLVL.